The 26 T cell receptor beta chains below all came from one sample that was sequenced in a study of CD8 T cells in ankylosing spondylitis. TCRdb processed the 5' RACE reads anew with MiXCR; each CDR3 protein has one entry. The repertoire consists of about 180,000 distinct CDR3 sequences, with around 9.6% occurring once and the leading ten covering about 14%. Material for sequencing was blood, either unsorted or a sorted T cell fraction (not recorded which). The receptor set was obtained from a female donor with ankylosing spondylitis or in good health (not recorded which).

The chain has TRBV12-3 or TRBV12-4 and TRBJ1-3; D possibly corresponds to TRBD1 (6 bases). The CDR3 loop spans 14 amino acids. V lost 5 bases and J lost 0, with 8 bases in between. The chain's CDR3 is CASSRQDSGNTIYF. CDR3 coding DNA: TGTGCCAGCAGTAGACAGGACTCTGGAAACACCATATATTTT.

J is TRBJ2-5 and V is TRBV28; 7 nucleotides agree with TRBD1. The germline V gene has CDR1 MDHEN and CDR2 SYDVKM. CDR3 length equals 12 residues. Trimming cost V 10 bases and J 5 bases; bases outside gene matches: 7. The CDR3: CATDAGGETQYF. The DNA of the CDR3 is TGTGCCACAGATGCAGGGGGTGAGACCCAGTACTTC.

There are many counts of this clonotype. This chain uses TRBV10-2 with TRBJ2-5; possible D gene TRBD1, 6 bases. This CDR3 has 13 residues. Trimming shortened V by 5 bases and J by 4 bases, and 11 bases separated the two germline ends. CDR1 and CDR2 from the germline V gene are WSHSY and SAAADI. Here the CDR3 DNA reads TGCGCCAGCAGTAACAGGGCGGGAGAGACCCAGTACTTC. Its protein is CASSNRAGETQYF.

The chain employs TRBV4-3 and TRBJ2-7; 7 bases are shared with TRBD2. V was pared by 8 bases and J by 1 base, with 14 bases of the junction left unmatched. Germline V CDR1 and CDR2: LGHNA, YSLEER. The CDR3 is made up of 16 amino acids. The DNA for the CDR3 is TGCGCCAGCTCCGCCGGGGCCGGGCGGGAGTCCTACGAGCAGTACTTC. This sequence encodes CASSAGAGRESYEQYF.

J is TRBJ2-3 and V is TRBV20-1; 13 nucleotides agree with TRBD2. V dropped 1 base and J dropped 2; count of bases not matched to a gene: 3. Per the germline V gene, CDR1 is DFQATT and CDR2 is SNEGSKA (reference sequence). The CDR3 is 16 residues long. The CDR3 nucleotides are TGCAGTGCTAGAGGACTAGCGGGAGGTTTCACAGATACGCAGTATTTT. This gives the protein CSARGLAGGFTDTQYF.

The V and J genes are TRBV6-1 and TRBJ2-7; a possible D gene is TRBD1 (5 bases). With 3 bases removed from V and 2 bases from J, the gap between germline ends came to 11 bases. Looked up from germline, CDR1 is MNHNS and CDR2 is SASEGT. The CDR3 is 14 residues long. The DNA for the CDR3 is TGTGCCAGCAGTGAGGGGCTGGGAACCTACGAGCAGTACTTC. Protein sequence: CASSEGLGTYEQYF.

This clonotype turned up a few times. The rearrangement links TRBV7-8 to TRBJ2-5; D may be TRBD1 (7 bases). Trimming removed 4 bases at V and 3 bases at J, with 12 bases between. CDR3 size: 14 residues. Germline V gene sequence: CDR1 SGHVS, CDR2 FQNEAQ. Here the CDR3 DNA reads TGTGCCAGCAGCTCTCCAGGGGGGAAAGAGACCCAGTACTTC. Encoded protein: CASSSPGGKETQYF.

This CDR3 reads CASSIAGPNPVTDTQYF. The CDR3 DNA reads TGTGCCAGCAGCATAGCGGGACCGAATCCGGTCACAGATACGCAGTATTTT. The rearrangement uses TRBV25-1 and TRBJ2-3; TRBD2 matches at 8 bases. This CDR3 has 17 amino acids. V was pared by 6 bases and J by 2 bases, with 13 bases of the junction left unmatched. Looked up from germline, CDR1 is MGHDK and CDR2 is SYGVNS.

This clonotype was seen more than once but under ten times. The chain is built from TRBV7-9 and TRBJ2-7; D assignment may be TRBD1 or TRBD2 (5 bases each). The germline CDR1 and CDR2 sequences are SEHNR and FQNEAQ (reference sequence). The CDR3 is 13 residues long. The V gene lost 4 bases and the J gene lost 5 bases, with 12 bases spanning the gap. Written as DNA, the CDR3 is TGTGCCAGCAGCTCCGGGACGGACCACGAGCAGTACTTC. As protein: CASSSGTDHEQYF.

This clonotype was counted a few times. This CDR3 is CASFRGGEDNEQFF. For the CDR3, the DNA is TGTGCCAGTTTCCGGGGGGGGGAGGACAATGAGCAGTTCTTC. The V and J genes are TRBV7-9 and TRBJ2-1; 8 bases map to TRBD2. The CDR3 has 14 amino acids. Germline CDR1 reads SEHNR; CDR2 reads FQNEAQ (reference sequence). Trimming at V came to 9 bases and at J to 5 bases, leaving 9 bases not matched to a gene.

V gene TRBV28 combines with J gene TRBJ2-7; D is perhaps TRBD1 (5 bases). The CDR3 runs to 14 residues. CDR1 is MDHEN and CDR2 is SYDVKM in the germline V gene. Trimming took 2 bases from V and 3 from J, leaving 11 bases between them. In DNA, the CDR3 is TGTGCCAGCAGTTTACAGGGTGACGGCTACGAGCAGTACTTC. Its protein product is CASSLQGDGYEQYF. The variable domain in full, with the rest retrieved from reference TRBV28 and TRBJ2-7, is DVKVTQSSRYLVKRTGEKVFLECVQDMDHENMFWYRQDPGLGLRLIYFSYDVKMKEKGDIPEGYSVSREKKERFSLILESASTNQTSMYLCASSLQGDGYEQYFGPGTRLTVT.

This clonotype turned up a few times. This rearrangement joins TRBV6-1 to TRBJ1-5; D is perhaps TRBD1 (5 bases). The CDR3 has 15 amino acids. V was shortened by 3 bases and J by 6 bases, with 15 bases between the two germline ends. Germline V CDR1 and CDR2: MNHNS, SASEGT. The CDR3 nucleotides are TGTGCCAGCAGTGAGGCAGGCCGGGGACGTCAGCCCCAGCATTTT. Its protein is CASSEAGRGRQPQHF.

The chain carries TRBV19 and TRBJ2-1, with D perhaps matching TRBD1 or TRBD2 (6 bases each). CDR1 and CDR2 from the germline V gene are LNHDA and SQIVND (reference sequence). The V end was cut by 5 bases, the J end by 10 bases, with 21 bases between. This CDR3 contains 15 residues. The DNA of the CDR3 is TGTGCCAGTAGTTATAGAGACGGGGGCCGAGGGGAGCAGTTCTTC. Its translation: CASSYRDGGRGEQFF.

This clonotype was observed many times. The chain couples TRBV7-9 to TRBJ1-1; D is unresolved. The CDR3 consists of 14 residues. Trimming stripped 5 bases from V and 1 base from J, with 11 bases between. CDR1 and CDR2 (germline): SEHNR, FQNEAQ (reference sequence). The chain's CDR3 is CASSVRSGNTEAFF. CDR3 bases: TGTGCCAGCAGCGTTAGATCCGGGAACACTGAAGCTTTCTTT.

This clonotype was picked up many times. This sequence joins TRBV7-9 and TRBJ2-7; TRBD1 matches 7 bases. The CDR3 extends over 14 amino acids. Germline CDR1 and CDR2: SEHNR and FQNEAQ (reference sequence). V shed 6 bases, J shed 0 bases, and the junction held 5 bases outside the gene matches. This CDR3 is CASSPGTVSYEQYF. In DNA form, the CDR3 reads TGTGCCAGCAGTCCCGGGACAGTCTCCTACGAGCAGTACTTC.

This clonotype has only a few counts. This chain links TRBV5-1 with TRBJ1-5; D unresolved. Germline-derived CDR1 and CDR2 are SGHRS and YFSETQ. Trimming stripped 5 bases from V and 0 bases from J, with 6 bases between. The CDR3 is 13 residues long. As DNA, the CDR3 is TGCGCCAGCAGGCGGAATAGCAATCAGCCCCAGCATTTT. Protein product: CASRRNSNQPQHF.

The V and J genes are TRBV30 and TRBJ2-3; weak D call: TRBD2 (6 bases). The germline CDR1 and CDR2 sequences are GTSNPN and SVGIG (reference sequence). The CDR3 sequence is 15 residues long. V was shortened by 3 bases and J by 2 bases, with 15 bases between the two germline ends. As DNA, the CDR3 is TGTGCCTGGAGGGTCGGTAGCGGTTACACAGATACGCAGTATTTT. It encodes CAWRVGSGYTDTQYF.

J is TRBJ2-3 and V is TRBV20-1; D gene ambiguous. CDR1 and CDR2 (germline): DFQATT, SNEGSKA (reference sequence). The CDR3 runs 13 residues. V was cut by 0 bases and J by 5 bases, with 9 bases left in between. The CDR3 DNA sequence: TGCAGTGCTAGAGATCGACCGAAAGATACGCAGTATTTT. It encodes CSARDRPKDTQYF.

V is TRBV4-1 and J is TRBJ2-3, with 9 bases aligning to TRBD2. The CDR3 loop spans 16 amino acids. Germline CDR1 MGHRA, CDR2 YSYEKL. Trimming at V came to 1 base and at J to 0 bases, leaving 2 bases not matched to a gene. CDR3 residues: CASSQGAGGSTDTQYF. DNA for the CDR3: TGCGCCAGCAGCCAAGGAGCGGGAGGCAGCACAGATACGCAGTATTTT.

This clonotype was observed at least ten times. J is TRBJ2-2 and V is TRBV11-2, with D maybe TRBD2 (5 bases). The CDR3 runs 17 residues. The germline gives CDR1 SGHAT, CDR2 FQNNGV. Between the trimmed V and J ends, which lost 1 base and 0 bases, there was a span of 12 bases. The CDR3: CASSLGQRFANTGELFF. Here the CDR3 DNA reads TGTGCCAGCAGCTTAGGGCAGCGGTTCGCGAACACCGGGGAGCTGTTTTTT.

In this sample, this clonotype turned up a few times. The J gene is TRBJ1-5, the V gene TRBV7-6; D is ambiguous. Germline loops: CDR1 SGHVS, CDR2 FNYEAQ. There are 13 residues in the CDR3. The V gene lost 0 bases and the J gene lost 7 bases, with 7 bases spanning the gap. The CDR3 DNA follows: TGTGCCAGCAGCTTAGCGACTTTACAGCCCCAGCATTTT. This encodes CASSLATLQPQHF.

This clonotype was seen a few times. The chain uses TRBV11-2 and TRBJ2-1; no clear D. V was shortened by 4 bases and J by 6 bases, with 13 bases between the two germline ends. This CDR3 comprises 14 residues. Germline lookup yields CDR1 SGHAT and CDR2 FQNNGV. DNA for the CDR3: TGTGCCAGCAGCTCCACTCCAAGCCGCAATGAGCAGTTCTTC. This gives the protein CASSSTPSRNEQFF.

This clonotype was found many times. CDR3 DNA sequence: TGTGCCAGCAGTCCCCCAGGGACTGAGCAGTTCTTC. Translation: CASSPPGTEQFF. The chain recombines TRBV12-3 or TRBV12-4 with TRBJ2-1, with D perhaps assigned TRBD1 or TRBD2 (5 bases each). The CDR3 runs to 12 residues. The V end lost 5 bases, the J end lost 9 bases, and 11 bases lay between the germline ends.

In its sample, this clonotype was seen a few times. The J gene is TRBJ2-3, the V gene TRBV30, with 10 bases fitting TRBD2. CDR3 length: 16 residues. Germline V gene lookup returns CDR1 GTSNPN and CDR2 SVGIG (reference sequence). V dropped 2 bases and J dropped 4; count of bases not matched to a gene: 9. CDR3 sequence: CAWSPRSGRVSDTQYF. The CDR3 nucleotides are TGTGCCTGGAGTCCCCGAAGCGGGAGGGTTTCAGATACGCAGTATTTT.

This clonotype was seen only a few times. The chain joins TRBV12-3 or TRBV12-4 to TRBJ1-5; possible D gene TRBD1, 6 bases. The germline V and J ends were trimmed by 8 bases and 11 bases, with 22 bases remaining between them. The length of the CDR3 is 14 residues. CDR3 in amino acids: CASGSPGTLRSQHF. In DNA form, the CDR3 reads TGTGCCAGCGGGAGTCCCGGGACACTTAGGTCCCAGCATTTT.

This clonotype was seen more than once but under ten times. The chain joins TRBV21-1 to TRBJ2-5; the table's D gene call, TRBD1, was not cross checked with the DNA. TRBV21-1 is shown as a pseudogene. This CDR3 has 16 amino acids. The chain's CDR3 is CASSKRGGCRQETQYF. The CDR3 bases are TGTGCCAGCAGCAAACGGGGGGGGTGCCGACAAGAGACCCAGTACTTC.